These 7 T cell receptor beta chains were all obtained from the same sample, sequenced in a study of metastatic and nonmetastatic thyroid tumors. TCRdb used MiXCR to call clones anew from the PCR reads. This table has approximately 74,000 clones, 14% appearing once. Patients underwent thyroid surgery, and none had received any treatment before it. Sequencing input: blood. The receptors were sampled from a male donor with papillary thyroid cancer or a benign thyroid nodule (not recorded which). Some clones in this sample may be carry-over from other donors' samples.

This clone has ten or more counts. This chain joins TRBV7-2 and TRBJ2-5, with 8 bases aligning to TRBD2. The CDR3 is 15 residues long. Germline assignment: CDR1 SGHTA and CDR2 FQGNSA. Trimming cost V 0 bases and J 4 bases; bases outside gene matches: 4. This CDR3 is CASSLAREGRETQYF. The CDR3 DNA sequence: TGTGCCAGCAGCTTAGCCCGGGAGGGCCGAGAGACCCAGTACTTC.

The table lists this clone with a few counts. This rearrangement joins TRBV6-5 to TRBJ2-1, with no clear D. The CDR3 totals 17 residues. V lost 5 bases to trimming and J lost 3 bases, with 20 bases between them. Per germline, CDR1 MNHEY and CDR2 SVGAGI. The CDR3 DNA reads TGTGCCAGCAGTCCCAGACCTATGTGGCTGTGCTACAATGAGCAGTTCTTC. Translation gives CASSPRPMWLCYNEQFF.

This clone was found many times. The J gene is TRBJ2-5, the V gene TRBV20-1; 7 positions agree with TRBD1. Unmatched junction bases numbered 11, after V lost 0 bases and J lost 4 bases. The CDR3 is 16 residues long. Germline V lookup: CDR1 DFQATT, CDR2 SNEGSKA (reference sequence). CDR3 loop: CSARDDRELYRETQYF. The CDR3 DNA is TGCAGTGCTAGAGATGACAGGGAACTGTATCGAGAGACCCAGTACTTC.

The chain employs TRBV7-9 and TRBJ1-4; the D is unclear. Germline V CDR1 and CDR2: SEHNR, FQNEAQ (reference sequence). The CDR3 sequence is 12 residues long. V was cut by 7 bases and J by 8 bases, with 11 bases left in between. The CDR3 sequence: CASTSGGEKLFF. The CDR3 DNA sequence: TGTGCCAGCACCTCGGGTGGCGAAAAACTGTTTTTT.

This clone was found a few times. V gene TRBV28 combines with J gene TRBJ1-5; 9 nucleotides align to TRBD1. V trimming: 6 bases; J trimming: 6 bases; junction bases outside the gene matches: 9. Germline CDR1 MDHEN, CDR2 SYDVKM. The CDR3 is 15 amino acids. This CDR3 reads CASRPGQGSSQPQHF. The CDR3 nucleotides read TGTGCCAGCAGACCGGGACAGGGCTCAAGTCAGCCCCAGCATTTT.

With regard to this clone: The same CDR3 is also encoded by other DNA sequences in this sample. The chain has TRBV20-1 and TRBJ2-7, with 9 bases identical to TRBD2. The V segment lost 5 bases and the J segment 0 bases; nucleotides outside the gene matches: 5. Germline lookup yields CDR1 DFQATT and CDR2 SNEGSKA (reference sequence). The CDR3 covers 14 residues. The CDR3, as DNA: TGCAGTGCTCCCTTAGCGGGAGACTCCTACGAGCAGTACTTC. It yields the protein CSAPLAGDSYEQYF.

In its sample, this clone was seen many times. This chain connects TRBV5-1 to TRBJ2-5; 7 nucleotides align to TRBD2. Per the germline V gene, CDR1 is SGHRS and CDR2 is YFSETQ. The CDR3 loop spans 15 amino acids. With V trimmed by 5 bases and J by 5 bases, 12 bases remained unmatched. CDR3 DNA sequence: TGCGCCAGCAGGACGACCGGGGGGTTGGGGGAGACCCAGTACTTC. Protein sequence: CASRTTGGLGETQYF.